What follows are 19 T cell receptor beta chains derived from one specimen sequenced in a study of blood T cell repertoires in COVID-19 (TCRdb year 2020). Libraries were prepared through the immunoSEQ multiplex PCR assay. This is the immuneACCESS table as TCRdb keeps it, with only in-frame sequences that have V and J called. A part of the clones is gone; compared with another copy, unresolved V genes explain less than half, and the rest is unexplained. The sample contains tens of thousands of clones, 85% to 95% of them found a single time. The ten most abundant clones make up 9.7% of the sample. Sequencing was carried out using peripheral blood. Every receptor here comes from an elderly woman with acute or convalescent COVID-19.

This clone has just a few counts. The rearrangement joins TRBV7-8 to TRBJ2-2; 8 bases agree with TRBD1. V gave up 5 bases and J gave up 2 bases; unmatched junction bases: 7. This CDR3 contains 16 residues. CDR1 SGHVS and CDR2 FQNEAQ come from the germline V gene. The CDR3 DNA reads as TGTGCCAGCAGCCCAAGACAGGGGCGCAACACCGGGGAGCTGTTTTTT. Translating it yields CASSPRQGRNTGELFF.

CDR3 protein: CASSGETGGFYGYTF. In DNA form, the CDR3 reads TGTGCCAGCAGTGGCGAGACAGGGGGCTTCTATGGCTACACCTTC. The chain couples TRBV25-1 to TRBJ1-2; 10 bases map to TRBD1. Germline CDR1 MGHDK, CDR2 SYGVNS. The length of the CDR3 is 15 residues. The trim removed 4 bases at V and 4 bases at J, leaving 6 bases unmatched.

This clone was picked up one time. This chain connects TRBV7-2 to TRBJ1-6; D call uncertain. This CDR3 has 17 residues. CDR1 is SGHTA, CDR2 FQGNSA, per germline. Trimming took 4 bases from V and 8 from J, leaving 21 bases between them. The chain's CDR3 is CASSSHSTRYVYSPLHF. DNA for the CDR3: TGTGCCAGCAGCTCGCACAGTACACGTTACGTTTATTCACCCCTCCACTTT.

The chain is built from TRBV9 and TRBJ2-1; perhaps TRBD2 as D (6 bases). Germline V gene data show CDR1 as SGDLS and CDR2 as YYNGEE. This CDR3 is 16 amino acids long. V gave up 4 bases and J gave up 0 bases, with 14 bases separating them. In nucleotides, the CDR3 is TGTGCCAGCAGCTCACTAGCCTCTTCCTCCTACAATGAGCAGTTCTTC. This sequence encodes CASSSLASSSYNEQFF.

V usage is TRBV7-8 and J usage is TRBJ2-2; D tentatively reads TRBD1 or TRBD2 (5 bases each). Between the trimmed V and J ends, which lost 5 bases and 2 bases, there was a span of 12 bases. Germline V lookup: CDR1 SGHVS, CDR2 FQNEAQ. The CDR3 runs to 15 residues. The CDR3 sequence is CASSRGAVNTGELFF. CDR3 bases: TGTGCCAGCAGCCGAGGGGCTGTTAACACCGGGGAGCTGTTTTTT. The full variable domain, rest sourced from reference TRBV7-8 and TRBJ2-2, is GAGVSQSPRYKVAKRGQDVALRCDPISGHVSLFWYQQALGQGPEFLTYFQNEAQLDKSGLPSDRFFAERPEGSVSTLKIQRTQQEDSAVYLCASSRGAVNTGELFFGEGSRLTVL.

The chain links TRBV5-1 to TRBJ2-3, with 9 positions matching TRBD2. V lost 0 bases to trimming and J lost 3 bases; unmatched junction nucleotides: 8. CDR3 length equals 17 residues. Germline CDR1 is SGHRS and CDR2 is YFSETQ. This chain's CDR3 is CASSLVPSGTNTDTQYF. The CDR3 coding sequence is TGCGCCAGCAGCTTGGTCCCTAGCGGGACTAATACAGATACGCAGTATTTT.

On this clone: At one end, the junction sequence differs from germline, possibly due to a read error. CDR3 bases: TGTGCCAGCAGCATCGGACAGGGGGCGGAGGCCTTC. Amino acid sequence: CASSIGQGAEAF. V is TRBV5-4 and J is TRBJ1-2, with TRBD1 matching over 11 bases. Germline V gene lookup returns CDR1 SGHNT and CDR2 YYREEE (reference sequence). The CDR3 contains 12 residues.

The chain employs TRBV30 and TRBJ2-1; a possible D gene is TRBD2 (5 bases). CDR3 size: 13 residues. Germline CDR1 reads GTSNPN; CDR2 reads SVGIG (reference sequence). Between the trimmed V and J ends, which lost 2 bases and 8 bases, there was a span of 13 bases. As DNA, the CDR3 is TGTGCCTGGAGTTCGGGAATCTCCGATGAGCAGTTCTTC. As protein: CAWSSGISDEQFF.

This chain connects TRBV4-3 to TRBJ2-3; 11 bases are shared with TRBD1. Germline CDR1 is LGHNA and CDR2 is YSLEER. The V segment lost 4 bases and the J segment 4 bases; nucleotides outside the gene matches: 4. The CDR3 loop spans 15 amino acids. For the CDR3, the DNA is TGCGCCAGCAGCCCCGGGACAGGGGGTTCAGATACGCAGTATTTT. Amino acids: CASSPGTGGSDTQYF.

The CDR3 nucleotides read TGTGCCAGCAGTCTTCAGGGGGCGCCCACTGAAGCTTTCTTT. Its translation: CASSLQGAPTEAFF. V usage is TRBV5-4 and J usage is TRBJ1-1, with 8 bases matching TRBD1. Germline V CDR1 and CDR2: SGHNT, YYREEE (reference sequence). Trimming removed 5 bases from V and 4 bases from J; junction bases left unmatched: 7. This CDR3 spans 14 amino acids.

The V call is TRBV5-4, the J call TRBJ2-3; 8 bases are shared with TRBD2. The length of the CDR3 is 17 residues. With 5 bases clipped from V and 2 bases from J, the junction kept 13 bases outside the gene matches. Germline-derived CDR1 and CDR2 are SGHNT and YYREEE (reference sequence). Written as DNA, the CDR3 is TGTGCCAGCAGACCTGGACTAGCAGGTACTCACACAGATACGCAGTATTTT. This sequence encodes CASRPGLAGTHTDTQYF.

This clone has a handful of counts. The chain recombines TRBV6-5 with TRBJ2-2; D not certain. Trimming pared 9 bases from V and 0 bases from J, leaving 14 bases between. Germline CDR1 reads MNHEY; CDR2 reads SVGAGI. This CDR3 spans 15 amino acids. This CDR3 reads CASVPASTNTGELFF. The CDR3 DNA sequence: TGTGCCAGTGTTCCAGCGTCTACGAACACCGGGGAGCTGTTTTTT.

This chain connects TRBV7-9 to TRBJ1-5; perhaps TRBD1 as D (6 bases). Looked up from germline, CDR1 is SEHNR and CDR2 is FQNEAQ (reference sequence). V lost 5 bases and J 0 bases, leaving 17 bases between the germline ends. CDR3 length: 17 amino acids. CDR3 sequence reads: CASSPPLGGYSNQPQHF. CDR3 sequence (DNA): TGTGCCAGCAGCCCGCCGTTAGGGGGATATAGCAATCAGCCCCAGCATTTT.

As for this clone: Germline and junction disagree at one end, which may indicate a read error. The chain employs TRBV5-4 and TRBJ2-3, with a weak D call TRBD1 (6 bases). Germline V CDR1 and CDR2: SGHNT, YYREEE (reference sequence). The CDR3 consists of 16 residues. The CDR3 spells CSSSQRPGQSTDTQYF. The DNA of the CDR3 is TGTTCCAGCAGCCAAAGACCGGGACAAAGCACAGATACGCAGTATTTT.

DNA of the CDR3: TGTGCCAGCAGTTTATTTCCGGGACAGGGAACCTACGAGCAGTACTTC. Translating gives CASSLFPGQGTYEQYF. V and J are TRBV27 and TRBJ2-7, with 9 bases aligning to TRBD1. V was clipped by 1 base and J by 2 bases; unmatched bases: 6. Germline CDR1 MNHEY, CDR2 SMNVEV (reference sequence). The CDR3 runs 16 residues.

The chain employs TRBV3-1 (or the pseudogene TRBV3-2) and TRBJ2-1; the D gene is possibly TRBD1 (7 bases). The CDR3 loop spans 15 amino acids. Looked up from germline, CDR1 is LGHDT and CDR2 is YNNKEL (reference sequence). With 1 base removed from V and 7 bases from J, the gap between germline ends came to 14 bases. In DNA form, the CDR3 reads TGTGCCAGCAGCCAAGTCCGACAGGGACTGAATGAGCAGTTCTTC. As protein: CASSQVRQGLNEQFF.

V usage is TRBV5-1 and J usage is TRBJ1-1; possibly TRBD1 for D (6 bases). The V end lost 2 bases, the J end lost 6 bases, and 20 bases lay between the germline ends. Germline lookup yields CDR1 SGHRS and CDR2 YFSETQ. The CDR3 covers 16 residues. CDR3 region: CASSLGQLLLGAEAFF. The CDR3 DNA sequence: TGCGCCAGCAGCTTAGGACAGCTACTATTAGGGGCTGAAGCTTTCTTT.

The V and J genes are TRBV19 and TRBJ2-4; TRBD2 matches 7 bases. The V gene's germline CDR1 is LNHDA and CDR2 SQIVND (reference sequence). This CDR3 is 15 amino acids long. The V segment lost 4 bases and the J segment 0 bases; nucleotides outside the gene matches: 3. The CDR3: CASSSAGAAKNIQYF. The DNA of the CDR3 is TGTGCCAGTAGTAGTGCGGGAGCAGCCAAAAACATTCAGTACTTC.

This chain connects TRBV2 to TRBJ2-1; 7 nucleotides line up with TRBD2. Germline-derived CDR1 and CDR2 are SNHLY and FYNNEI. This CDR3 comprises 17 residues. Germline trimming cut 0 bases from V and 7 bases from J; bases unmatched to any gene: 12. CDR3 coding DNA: TGTGCCAGCAGTGAAGCGCTTCTGGGCGGGAGTTTTAATGAGCAGTTCTTC. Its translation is CASSEALLGGSFNEQFF.